A selection of T cell receptor beta chains follows, all from one sample in a study of blood T cell repertoires in COVID-19. The protocol was immunoSEQ multiplex PCR, while the TCRdb copy is restricted to in-frame clones and leaves out a portion. The table includes about 320,000 clones, roughly nine tenths detected once. The source material was PBMCs or T cells enriched from blood (not recorded which). The receptors were sampled from a man aged 60-69 years who had recovered from COVID-19. The CDR3 runs from the conserved cysteine through the conserved F or W. The D gene is left open where the match is weak. A row's size may be missing; if present it is once, few, many or a size class.

>-|TRBV5-4|-|TRBJ1-1
TGTGCCAGCAGCTTGGCCTTGTCCATCGGGAGGGGGAACACTGAAGCTTTCTTT
CASSLALSIGRGNTEAFF
>-|TRBV30|-|TRBJ1-6
TGTGCCTGGAGTGTGGATGGAGGGGATTCACCCCTCCACTTT
CAWSVDGGDSPLHF
>TRBD1|TRBV6-5|-|TRBJ2-7
TGTGCCAGCAGTTACGACAGGGGATCTTACGAGCAGTACTTC
CASSYDRGSYEQYF
>TRBD1|TRBV4-1|once|TRBJ1-5
TGCGCCAGCAGCCAAGGGGACAGTAATATGCAGCCCCAGCATTTT
CASSQGDSNMQPQHF
>-|TRBV18|-|TRBJ2-3
TGTGCCAGCTCACCTAAGGGACAAAGTTCGGTAGATACGCAGTATTTT
CASSPKGQSSVDTQYF
>TRBD2|TRBV5-4|-|TRBJ2-2
TGTGCCAGCAGCTTGACGGGACTAGGCAGTTCCGGGGAGCTGTTTTTT
CASSLTGLGSSGELFF
>TRBD2|TRBV6-2/TRBV6-3|many|TRBJ2-7
TGTGCCAGCAGTTACCGGGACTATAATGAGCAGTACTTC
CASSYRDYNEQYF
>-|TRBV4-1|-|TRBJ1-2
TGCGCCAGCAGCCAACGGACAGAAAATGGCTACACCTTC
CASSQRTENGYTF
>-|TRBV5-4|-|TRBJ1-3
TGTGCCAGCAGCACAATGACAGCTTCTGGAAACACCATATATTTT
CASSTMTASGNTIYF
>-|TRBV5-1|-|TRBJ1-1
TGCGCCAGCAGCTTGGTCCTACAAAGAGGCACTGAAGCTTTCTTT
CASSLVLQRGTEAFF
>TRBD1|TRBV19|-|TRBJ1-3
TGTGCCAGTAGTAGAGGGGACAGCTCTGGAAACACCATATATTTT
CASSRGDSSGNTIYF
>-|TRBV3-1/TRBV3-2|few|TRBJ1-1
TGTGCCAGCAGCCAAGGCAGAATGAACACTGAAGCTTTCTTT
CASSQGRMNTEAFF
>-|TRBV10-3|-|TRBJ1-1
TGTGCCATCAGTGATGGCAGGGTGAACACTGAAGCTTTCTTT
CAISDGRVNTEAFF
>TRBD1|TRBV28|-|TRBJ2-7
TGTGCCAGCCTCAATAGACAGGGGGCGTTGGAGCAGTACTTC
CASLNRQGALEQYF
>TRBD2|TRBV6-5|-|TRBJ2-7
TGTGCCAGCAGTTACCGGACTAGGGACTACGAGCAGTACTTC
CASSYRTRDYEQYF
>-|TRBV7-3|-|TRBJ2-1
TGTGCCAGCAGCTTAACCCGGTTGGAGCCTGGCAATGAGCAGTTCTTC
CASSLTRLEPGNEQFF
>-|TRBV29-1|-|TRBJ2-3
TGCAGCGTTGAACAGGTCACAGATACGCAGTATTTT
CSVEQVTDTQYF
>-|TRBV29-1|few|TRBJ1-4
TGCAGCGTCGCTAGGACAGCAACTAATGAAAAACTGTTTTTT
CSVARTATNEKLFF
>-|TRBV6-5|-|TRBJ1-1
TGTGCCAGCAGTTTTACGTTCGGTTCTGAAGCTTTCTTT
CASSFTFGSEAFF
>-|TRBV29-1|-|TRBJ2-7
TGCAGCGCAATTCAGGGATTCTCCTACGAGCAGTACTTC
CSAIQGFSYEQYF
>TRBD2|TRBV23-1|once|TRBJ2-5
TGCGCCAGCAGTCAACAGGGGAGAACTAGCGGCGAGGAGACCCAGTACTTC
CASSQQGRTSGEETQYF
>TRBD1|TRBV19|-|TRBJ1-4
TGTGCCAGTAGTCCAGACAGGGGGAAGGAAAAACTGTTTTTT
CASSPDRGKEKLFF
>TRBD2|TRBV28|-|TRBJ2-1
TGTGCCAGCAGTTTTAGAGGGACTAGACTCCGATATGAGCAGTTCTTC
CASSFRGTRLRYEQFF
>TRBD1|TRBV18|-|TRBJ1-2
TGTGCCAGCTCAGACAGGGCTGCCTATGGCTACACCTTC
CASSDRAAYGYTF
>-|TRBV9|-|TRBJ1-1
TGTGCCAGCAGCGCGCTCGGGGGATCCATGGACACTGAAGCTTTCTTT
CASSALGGSMDTEAFF
>TRBD1|TRBV28|-|TRBJ1-2
TGTGCCACCCACGGGACAGACTATGGCTACACCTTC
CATHGTDYGYTF
>-|TRBV19|once|TRBJ2-2
TGTGCCACCGCGATCATGAACGGGGAGCTGTTTTTT
CATAIMNGELFF
>TRBD2|TRBV4-1|-|TRBJ2-2
TGCGCCAGCAGCTTCCGGACTAGCGGGGGTAACACCGGGGAGCTGTTTTTT
CASSFRTSGGNTGELFF
>TRBD2|TRBV7-2|-|TRBJ2-1
TGTGCCAGCAGCTCAGGACTAGCGCGAAACAATGAGCAGTTCTTC
CASSSGLARNNEQFF
>-|TRBV5-8|-|TRBJ1-2
TGTGCCAGCAGCTTGGCCGGACGCCAGGGCTATGGCTACACCTTC
CASSLAGRQGYGYTF